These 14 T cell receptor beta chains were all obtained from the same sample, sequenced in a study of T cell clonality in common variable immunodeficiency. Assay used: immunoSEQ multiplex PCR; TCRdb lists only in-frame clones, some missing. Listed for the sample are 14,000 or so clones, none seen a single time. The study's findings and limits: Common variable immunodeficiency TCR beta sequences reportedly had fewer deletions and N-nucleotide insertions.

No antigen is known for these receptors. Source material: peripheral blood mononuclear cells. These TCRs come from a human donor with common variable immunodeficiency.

This CDR3 reads CASNRNMNTEAFF. The CDR3 DNA, read in part, is TGTGCCAGCAACAGGAACATGAACACTGAA. The chain uses TRBV2 and TRBJ1-1; possible D gene TRBD1, 5 bases. The read is 3 residues too short to cover the CDR3 end, so that end is filled in from the germline J gene. The V end lost 7 bases, the J end lost 0 bases, and 9 bases lay between the germline ends. The CDR3 has 13 residues. Germline V gene sequence: CDR1 SNHLY, CDR2 FYNNEI.

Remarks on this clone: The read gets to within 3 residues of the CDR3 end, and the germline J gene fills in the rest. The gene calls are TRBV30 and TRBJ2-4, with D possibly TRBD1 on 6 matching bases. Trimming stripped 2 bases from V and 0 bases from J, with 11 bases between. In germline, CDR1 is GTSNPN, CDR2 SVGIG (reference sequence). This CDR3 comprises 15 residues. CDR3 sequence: CAWSLGHQAKNIQYF. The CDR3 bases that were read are TGTGCCTGGAGTTTGGGACATCAAGCCAAAAACATT.

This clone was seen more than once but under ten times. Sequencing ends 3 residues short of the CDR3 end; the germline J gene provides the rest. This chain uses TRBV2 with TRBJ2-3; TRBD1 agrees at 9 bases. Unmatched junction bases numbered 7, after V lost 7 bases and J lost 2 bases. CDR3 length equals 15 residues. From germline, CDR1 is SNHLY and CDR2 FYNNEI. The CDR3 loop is CASKATGGLTDTQYF. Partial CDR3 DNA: TGTGCCAGCAAAGCGACAGGGGGTCTCACAGATACG.

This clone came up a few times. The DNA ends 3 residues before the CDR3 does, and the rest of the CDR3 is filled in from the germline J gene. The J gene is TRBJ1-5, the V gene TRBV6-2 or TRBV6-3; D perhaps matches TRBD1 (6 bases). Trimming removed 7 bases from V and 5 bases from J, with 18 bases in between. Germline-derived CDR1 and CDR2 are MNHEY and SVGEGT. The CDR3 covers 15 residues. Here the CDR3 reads CASTRGGGQYQPQHF. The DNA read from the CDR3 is TGTGCCAGCACACGGGGTGGGGGACAATATCAGCCC.

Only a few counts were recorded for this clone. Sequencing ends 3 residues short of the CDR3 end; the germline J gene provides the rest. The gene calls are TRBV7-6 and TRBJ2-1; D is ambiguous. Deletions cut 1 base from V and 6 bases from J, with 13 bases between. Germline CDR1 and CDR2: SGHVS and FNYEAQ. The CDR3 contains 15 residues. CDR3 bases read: TGTGCCAGCAGCTTAGACCGCTCAGAGGTCAATGAG. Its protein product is CASSLDRSEVNE. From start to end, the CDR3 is CASSLDRSEVNEQFF.

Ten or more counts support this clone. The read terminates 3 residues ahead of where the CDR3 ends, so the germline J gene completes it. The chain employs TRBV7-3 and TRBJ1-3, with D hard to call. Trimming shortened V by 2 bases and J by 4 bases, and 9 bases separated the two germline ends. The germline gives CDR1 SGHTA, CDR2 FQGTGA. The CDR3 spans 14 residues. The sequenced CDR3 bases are TGTGCCAGCAGCTTAGGGCCGGGGGGAAACACC. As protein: CASSLGPGGNT. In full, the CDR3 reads CASSLGPGGNTIYF.

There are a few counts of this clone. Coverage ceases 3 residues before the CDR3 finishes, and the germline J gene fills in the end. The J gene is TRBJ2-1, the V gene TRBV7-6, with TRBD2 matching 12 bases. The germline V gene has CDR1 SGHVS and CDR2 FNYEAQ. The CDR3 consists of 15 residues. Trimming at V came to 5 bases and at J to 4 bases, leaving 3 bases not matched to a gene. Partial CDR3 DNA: TGTGCCAGCAGCCCGACTAGCGGGGGATACAATGAG. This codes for CASSPTSGGYNE. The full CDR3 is CASSPTSGGYNEQFF.

CDR3 DNA, as far as it was read: TGTGCCAGCAGCCCTGGACAGATCACAGATACG. It encodes CASSPGQITDT. The complete CDR3 protein is CASSPGQITDTQYF. The V call is TRBV7-9, the J call TRBJ2-3; TRBD1 is a possible D gene (6 bases). The read finishes 3 residues shy of the CDR3 end, and the germline J gene is used to complete it. The germline V gene has CDR1 SEHNR and CDR2 FQNEAQ (reference sequence). The CDR3 extends over 14 amino acids. With 5 bases removed from V and 2 bases from J, the gap between germline ends came to 11 bases.

CDR3 protein: CASSHGGGFPSEQFF. The CDR3 bases that were read are TGTGCCAGCAGCCACGGGGGGGGGTTCCCCAGTGAG. The chain uses TRBV7-2 and TRBJ2-1; 8 bases are a match to TRBD2. The CDR3 extends 3 residues past the end of the read, so its final part is completed from the germline J gene. CDR3 length: 15 amino acids. Losses at the gene ends were 5 bases for V and 9 bases for J; bases not matched to a gene: 12. Germline V gene data show CDR1 as SGHTA and CDR2 as FQGNSA.

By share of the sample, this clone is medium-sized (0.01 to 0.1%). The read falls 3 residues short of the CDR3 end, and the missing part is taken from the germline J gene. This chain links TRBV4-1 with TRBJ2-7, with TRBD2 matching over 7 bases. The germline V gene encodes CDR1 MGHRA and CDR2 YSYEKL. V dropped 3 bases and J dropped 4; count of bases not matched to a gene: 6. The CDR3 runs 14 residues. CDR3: CASSHLGGSYEQYF. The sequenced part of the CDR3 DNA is TGCGCCAGCAGCCATCTGGGGGGGAGTTACGAG.

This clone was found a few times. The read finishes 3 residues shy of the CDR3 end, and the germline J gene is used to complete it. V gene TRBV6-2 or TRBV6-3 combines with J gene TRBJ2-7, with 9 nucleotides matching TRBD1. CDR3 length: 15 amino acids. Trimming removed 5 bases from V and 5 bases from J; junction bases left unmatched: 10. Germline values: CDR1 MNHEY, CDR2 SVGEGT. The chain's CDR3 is CASSRGTGSPHEQYF. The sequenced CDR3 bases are TGTGCCAGCAGTCGAGGGACAGGGTCACCCCACGAG.

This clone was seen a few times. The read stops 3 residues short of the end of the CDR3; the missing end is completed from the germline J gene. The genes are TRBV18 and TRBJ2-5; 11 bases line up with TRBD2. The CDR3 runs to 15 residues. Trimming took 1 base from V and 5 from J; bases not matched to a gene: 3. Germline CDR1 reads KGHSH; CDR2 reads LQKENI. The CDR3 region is CASSPRTSGLETQYF. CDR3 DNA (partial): TGTGCCAGCTCACCACGGACTAGCGGGCTCGAGACC.

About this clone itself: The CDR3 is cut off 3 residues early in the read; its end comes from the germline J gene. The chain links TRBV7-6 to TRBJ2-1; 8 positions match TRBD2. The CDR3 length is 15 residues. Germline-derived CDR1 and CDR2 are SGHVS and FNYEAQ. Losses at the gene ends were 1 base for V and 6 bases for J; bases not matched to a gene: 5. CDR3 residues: CASSLDAGGINEQFF. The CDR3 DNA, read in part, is TGTGCCAGCAGCTTAGATGCGGGGGGTATCAATGAG. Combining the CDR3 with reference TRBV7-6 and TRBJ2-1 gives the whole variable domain GAGVSQSPRYKVTKRGQDVALRCDPISGHVSLYWYRQALGQGPEFLTYFNYEAQQDKSGLPNDRFSAERPEGSISTLTIQRTEQRDSAMYRCASSLDAGGINEQFFGPGTRLTVL.

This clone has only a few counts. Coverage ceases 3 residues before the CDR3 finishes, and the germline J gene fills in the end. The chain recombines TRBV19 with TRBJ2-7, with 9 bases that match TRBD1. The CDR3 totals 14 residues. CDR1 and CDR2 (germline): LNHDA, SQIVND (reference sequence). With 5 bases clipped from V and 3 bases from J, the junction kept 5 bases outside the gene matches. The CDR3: CASSATGGIYEQYF. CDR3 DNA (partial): TGTGCCAGTAGTGCCACAGGGGGCATCTACGAG. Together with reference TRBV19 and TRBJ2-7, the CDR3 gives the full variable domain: DGGITQSPKYLFRKEGQNVTLSCEQNLNHDAMYWYRQDPGQGLRLIYYSQIVNDFQKGDIAEGYSVSREKKESFPLTVTSAQKNPTAFYLCASSATGGIYEQYFGPGTRLTVT.